This entry describes one T cell receptor beta chain. Its antigen is still unknown. Trimming pared 2 bases from V and 5 bases from J, leaving 3 bases between. The CDR3 length is 12 residues. From germline, CDR1 is SGHVS and CDR2 FQNEAQ. This sample is part of a study of shared clonotypes between healthy human individuals. Overall study: CD8 memory received one plate per donor, CD8 naive two, CD4 memory three and CD4 naive three. Broader study findings: Sampling covered blood only; tissue repertoires likely differ.

It was at deep level that the assay was run. Clones were sequenced by immunoSEQ multiplex PCR, and TCRdb holds only the in-frame ones, with some missing. The profile shows approximately 100,000 clones, about 66% of them singletons. The sequenced sample consisted of memory CD8+ T cells sorted from blood. Subset in this sample: CD45RO+ cells pooled with CCR7-negative TemRA cells. This rearrangement joins TRBV7-8 to TRBJ2-2; D unclear. The clonotype originates from a woman in her 30s in good health. The CDR3, as DNA: TGTGCCAGCAGCTTAATAACCGGGGAGCTGTTTTTT. Its protein product is CASSLITGELFF.